Sequencing of this T cell receptor (beta chain) was carried out in a study of PD-L1 blockade in urothelial cancer. Points from the study as a whole: Stronger expansion of tumor-associated clones in blood at 3 weeks distinguished durable-benefit patients.

Losses at the gene ends were 3 bases for V and 2 bases for J; bases not matched to a gene: 11. This CDR3 has 17 amino acids. Germline V gene sequence: CDR1 GTSNPN, CDR2 SVGIG (reference sequence). Assay: immunoSEQ multiplex PCR; the TCRdb copy retains only in-frame clones and omits some. The sample carries 85,000 to 130,000 clones, 90% to 95% recorded once. In regard to this clone: As yet, its antigen is unknown.

The receptor was isolated from an elderly woman with urothelial cancer. This material consisted of PBMCs, taken around atezolizumab (anti-PD-L1) treatment. The rearrangement joins TRBV30 to TRBJ2-1; TRBD2 aligns across 9 bases. CDR3 sequence: CAWRRSSGGDTYNEQFF. The CDR3 region has the DNA TGTGCCTGGAGGAGGAGTAGCGGGGGCGATACCTACAATGAGCAGTTCTTC.